This TCR beta chain was identified in a study of lymphopenia after photon versus proton radiotherapy. Study-wide results and caveats: After the lymphocyte nadir, photon-treated repertoires showed oligoclonal expansion, especially of CD8+ Temra cells. Photon-treated patients lost naive T cells and TCR diversity; proton-treated stayed stable.

The CDR3 extends over 13 amino acids. Germline V gives CDR1 MNHEY, CDR2 SVGAGI. Trimming pared 5 bases from V and 5 bases from J, leaving 13 bases between. The protocol was immunoSEQ multiplex PCR, while the TCRdb copy is restricted to in-frame clones and leaves out a portion. Found here are 65,000 or so clones, approximately 90% of them singletons; the top ten hold roughly 13%. Comments on this clone: Its specificity is unknown.

The TCR originated in a man at least 80 years old with esophageal cancer. Source: peripheral blood, taken from a patient treated with proton-based radiotherapy. This chain connects TRBV6-5 to TRBJ2-7; no reliable D call. For the CDR3, the DNA is TGTGCCAGCAGTCCTTTAAATCCCGACGAGCAGTACTTC. It translates to CASSPLNPDEQYF.